The present TCR beta chain was sequenced within a study of T-cell reconstitution after alpha-beta-depleted transplantation in children. Researchers prepared the TCRbeta library using unique molecular identifiers, the study reports. TCRdb processed the PCR reads anew with MiXCR; each CDR3 protein has one entry. The sample lists approximately 88,000 distinct CDR3 sequences; more than 9% were seen once. Germline values: CDR1 LGHDT, CDR2 YNNKEL (reference sequence). The CDR3 is 13 residues long. Deletions cut 6 bases from V and 9 bases from J, with 17 bases between. This clonotype was observed at least ten times.

This specimen was PBMCs from the stem cell graft donor, taken from the stem cell graft. The source of this sequence is a human donor who donated a stem cell graft to a child with inherited bone marrow failure. The genes are TRBV3-1 and TRBJ2-5; D gene unclear. The CDR3 protein is CASSLYNPAAQYF. The CDR3 nucleotides read TGTGCCAGCAGTCTATATAACCCGGCGGCCCAGTACTTC.